This is a list of T cell receptor beta chains from one sample in a study of spatial heterogeneity in lung cancer. MiXCR, applied by TCRdb to the 5' RACE reads, yields one record per CDR3 protein. This sample has more than 65,000 distinct CDR3 sequences, with approximately 12% found just once. The sample was PBMCs, taken at surgery. These receptors all come from a male donor with early-stage non-small cell lung cancer. Both conserved end residues are part of each CDR3. A D gene is named only where the DNA matches it firmly. Size is omitted from some rows. Given values are once, few, many or a class for expanded clones.

j_call d_call clone_size v_call cdr3_aa cdr3_nt
TRBJ2-2 - - TRBV20-1 CSARDENTGELFF TGCAGTGCTAGAGACGAGAACACCGGGGAGCTGTTTTTT
TRBJ2-1 - few TRBV5-6 CASSFTRYNEQFF TGTGCCAGCAGCTTCACTCGTTACAATGAGCAGTTCTTC
TRBJ2-7 - medium-sized TRBV3-1 CASTGDRDSYEQYF TGTGCCAGCACCGGCGACCGGGATTCCTACGAGCAGTACTTC
TRBJ2-1 TRBD2 few TRBV29-1 CSVEGWLAGEDYNEQFF TGCAGCGTTGAAGGGTGGTTAGCGGGAGAGGACTACAATGAGCAGTTCTTC
TRBJ2-1 - - TRBV5-5 CASSWTVYNEQFF TGTGCCAGCAGCTGGACAGTATACAATGAGCAGTTCTTC
TRBJ2-5 - - TRBV12-3/TRBV12-4 CASGPYQETQYF TGTGCCAGCGGGCCCTACCAAGAGACCCAGTACTTC
TRBJ2-3 TRBD1 - TRBV12-5 CASGFTGGAYTDTQYF TGTGCTAGTGGATTTACAGGGGGTGCGTATACAGATACGCAGTATTTT
TRBJ2-7 TRBD1 - TRBV12-3/TRBV12-4 CASSLDRGNYEQYF TGTGCCAGCAGTTTGGACAGGGGCAACTACGAGCAGTACTTC
TRBJ2-7 TRBD2 few TRBV29-1 CSVHGGGEGYEQYF TGCAGCGTTCACGGGGGGGGCGAGGGTTACGAGCAGTACTTC
TRBJ2-5 TRBD2 - TRBV7-2 CASSLLAGGPAQETQHF TGTGCCAGCAGCTTACTAGCGGGGGGGCCAGCCCAAGAGACCCAGCACTTC
TRBJ1-2 - many TRBV6-1 CASGPDSFYGYTF TGTGCCAGCGGCCCAGACTCCTTCTATGGCTACACCTTC
TRBJ1-4 TRBD1 few TRBV7-9 CASSHPGTGEKLFF TGTGCCAGCAGCCATCCCGGGACAGGAGAAAAACTGTTTTTT
TRBJ2-5 TRBD1 - TRBV10-3 CAIRGQQETQYF TGTGCCATAAGGGGACAGCAAGAGACCCAGTACTTC
TRBJ1-4 TRBD1 few TRBV5-6 CASSSGQSVYEKLFF TGTGCCAGCAGCTCGGGACAGAGCGTTTATGAAAAACTGTTTTTT
TRBJ1-6 - many TRBV18 CASSPRGSSYNSPLHF TGTGCCAGCTCACCGAGGGGGAGCTCCTATAATTCACCCCTCCACTTT
TRBJ1-1 TRBD1 few TRBV29-1 CSVEKTGGRTEAFF TGCAGCGTTGAAAAGACAGGGGGCCGGACTGAAGCTTTCTTT
TRBJ2-1 TRBD2 few TRBV4-1 CASSQDLFGLAGRNTYNEQFF TGCGCCAGCAGCCAAGATCTTTTCGGACTAGCGGGAAGAAATACCTACAATGAGCAGTTCTTC
TRBJ2-1 - few TRBV5-1 CASSLRVSSYNEQFF TGCGCCAGCAGCTTGAGGGTCTCCTCCTACAATGAGCAGTTCTTC
TRBJ2-2 - - TRBV7-9 CASMGAAIPVRELFF TGTGCCAGCATGGGGGCGGCGATTCCAGTAAGGGAGCTGTTTTTT
TRBJ2-7 - few TRBV14 CASSSLWGGLYEQYF TGTGCCAGCAGCAGCTTATGGGGGGGCCTATACGAGCAGTACTTC
TRBJ1-2 TRBD1 many TRBV7-2 CASSWTGKVGYTF TGTGCCAGCAGCTGGACAGGGAAGGTTGGCTACACCTTC
TRBJ2-7 TRBD2 - TRBV9 CASSVEAGGTYEQYF TGTGCCAGCAGCGTAGAAGCGGGAGGAACCTACGAGCAGTACTTC
TRBJ1-4 - - TRBV29-1 CSTTWDNEKLFF TGCAGCACGACATGGGATAATGAAAAACTGTTTTTT
TRBJ1-1 TRBD1 few TRBV29-1 CSVGGGTGWKTEAFF TGCAGCGTTGGAGGCGGGACAGGATGGAAAACTGAAGCTTTCTTT
TRBJ2-7 - few TRBV5-6 CASSSQGYEQYF TGTGCCAGCAGCTCACAGGGCTACGAGCAGTACTTC
TRBJ2-1 TRBD2 few TRBV7-9 CASSLTTSEFNEQFF TGTGCCAGCAGCTTAACGACTAGCGAATTCAATGAGCAGTTCTTC
TRBJ2-1 - many TRBV28 CASSLRRGNNEQFF TGTGCCAGCAGCCTAAGGCGGGGAAACAATGAGCAGTTCTTC
TRBJ2-3 TRBD2 few TRBV19 CASSLSGGPLASTDTQYF TGTGCCAGTAGTCTTAGCGGGGGCCCACTTGCTAGCACAGATACGCAGTATTTT
TRBJ2-3 TRBD2 - TRBV6-5 CASSYRFGGEKDTQYF TGTGCCAGCAGCTACCGGTTCGGGGGGGAAAAAGATACGCAGTATTTT
TRBJ2-7 TRBD2 few TRBV29-1 CSILMGGVLSSEQYF TGCAGCATTCTCATGGGGGGGGTATTATCCTCCGAGCAGTACTTC
TRBJ1-2 - few TRBV3-1 CASSQGAPGNGYTF TGTGCCAGCAGCCAAGGCGCCCCAGGGAATGGCTACACCTTC
TRBJ2-1 - few TRBV6-1 CASSEWPGYDNEQFF TGTGCCAGCAGTGAGTGGCCAGGGTATGACAATGAGCAGTTCTTC
TRBJ2-3 TRBD1 - TRBV18 CASSPRQGASTDTQYF TGTGCCAGCTCACCCCGACAGGGAGCTAGCACAGATACGCAGTATTTT
TRBJ2-1 - - TRBV30 CAWTAINEQFF TGTGCCTGGACGGCAATTAATGAGCAGTTCTTC
TRBJ1-2 - few TRBV5-6 CASSLGVLGYTF TGTGCCAGCAGCCTCGGGGTATTAGGCTACACCTTC
TRBJ2-1 - - TRBV28 CASSPRGVAVYNEQFF TGTGCCAGCAGTCCCCGAGGGGTAGCAGTCTACAATGAGCAGTTCTTC
TRBJ2-5 - - TRBV5-1 CASSLGGGAQETQYF TGCGCCAGCAGCTTGGGAGGAGGGGCTCAAGAGACCCAGTACTTC
TRBJ2-1 - few TRBV3-1 CASSPMGGYNEQFF TGTGCCAGCAGCCCCATGGGGGGTTACAATGAGCAGTTCTTC
TRBJ1-2 - few TRBV5-1 CASSFSGATNYGYTF TGCGCCAGCAGCTTTTCGGGGGCCACTAACTATGGCTACACCTTC
TRBJ2-3 - many TRBV5-4 CASSLRGLGRNTDTQYF TGTGCCAGCAGCTTGCGAGGTCTGGGGCGAAACACAGATACGCAGTATTTT
TRBJ1-1 - - TRBV12-5 CASGLGGADTEAFF TGTGCTAGTGGTTTGGGGGGAGCGGACACTGAAGCTTTCTTT
TRBJ1-1 TRBD1 - TRBV30 CAWSIQGVIGNTEAFF TGTGCCTGGAGTATTCAGGGGGTGATTGGAAACACTGAAGCTTTCTTT
TRBJ2-3 - few TRBV6-1 CASSQTSTDTQYF TGTGCCAGCAGTCAGACTAGCACAGATACGCAGTATTTT
TRBJ2-1 TRBD2 - TRBV3-1 CASSRRLAGLSSYNEQFF TGTGCCAGCAGCCGGAGACTAGCGGGTCTCAGCTCCTACAATGAGCAGTTCTTC
TRBJ1-1 - many TRBV30 CAWSYGFTEAFF TGTGCCTGGAGCTACGGGTTTACTGAAGCTTTCTTT
TRBJ2-1 TRBD2 many TRBV12-5 CASGYLAGTYNEQFF TGTGCTAGTGGTTATTTAGCGGGAACCTACAATGAGCAGTTCTTC